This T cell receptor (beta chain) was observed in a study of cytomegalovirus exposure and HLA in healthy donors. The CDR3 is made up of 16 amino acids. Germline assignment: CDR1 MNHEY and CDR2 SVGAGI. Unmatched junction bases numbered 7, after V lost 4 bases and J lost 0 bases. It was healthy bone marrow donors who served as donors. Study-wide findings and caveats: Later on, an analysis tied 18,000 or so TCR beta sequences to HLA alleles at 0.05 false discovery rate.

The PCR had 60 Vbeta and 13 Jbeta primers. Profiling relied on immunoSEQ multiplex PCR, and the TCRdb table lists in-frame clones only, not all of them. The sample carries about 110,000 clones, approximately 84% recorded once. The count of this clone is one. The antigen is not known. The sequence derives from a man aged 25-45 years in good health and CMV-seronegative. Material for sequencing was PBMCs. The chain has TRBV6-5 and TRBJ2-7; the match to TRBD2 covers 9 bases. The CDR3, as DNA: TGTGCCAGCAGTTTTATTAGCGGGAGAGGCTCCTACGAGCAGTACTTC. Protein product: CASSFISGRGSYEQYF.